The clone carrying this T cell receptor beta chain was picked up many times. Antigen specificity is unknown. Using RNA template, CDR3s of TCR alpha and beta were amplified with iRepertoire arm-PCR. For one-step reverse transcription and amplification, about 85-400 ng of tissue mRNA or PBMC total RNA was used. TCRdb re-derived calls from the multiplex PCR reads in MiXCR, one entry per CDR3 protein. Of about 140,000 distinct CDR3 sequences in the sample, roughly 43% are singletons; the top ten hold over 15%. The data stem from a study of glioma-infiltrating T cells. Study outcomes and limitations: Non-neoplastic patients had below-expected tissue-blood divergence, while all gliomas exceeded expectation. Very few CDR3 sequences were shared between tissue and blood.

The CDR3 length is 14 residues. CDR1 DFQATT and CDR2 SNEGSKA come from the germline V gene (reference sequence). V lost 0 bases to trimming and J lost 1 base, with 9 bases between them. The source is a human donor with low-grade glioma or glioblastoma, undergoing nonglioma brain surgery, or in good health (not recorded which). V usage is TRBV20-1 and J usage is TRBJ2-5, with D maybe TRBD1 (5 bases). Sequenced input: glioma tissue, nonneoplastic brain tissue, or PBMCs (not recorded which). The CDR3 region is CSARDDRGQETQYF. CDR3 DNA sequence: TGCAGTGCTAGAGATGACAGAGGCCAAGAGACCCAGTACTTC.